The 10 T cell receptor beta chains in this list originate from one sample, sequenced in a study of T cell responses to AZD1222 COVID-19 vaccine. The data were produced by immunoSEQ multiplex PCR, yet TCRdb's version contains in-frame clones alone and is incomplete. The sample has 140,000 to 150,000 clones, about 91% seen once. Sequences were derived from peripheral blood, sampled on day 0 of AZD1222 vaccination. The source of these receptors is an adult in good health.

V usage is TRBV2 and J usage is TRBJ1-1; no reliable D call. CDR3 size: 12 residues. Germline values: CDR1 SNHLY, CDR2 FYNNEI. V shed 4 bases and J shed 1 base, with 4 bases lying between them. The CDR3 spells CASSGENTEAFF. CDR3 nucleotide sequence: TGTGCCAGCAGTGGGGAGAACACTGAAGCTTTCTTT. Full variable domain (remainder filled in from reference TRBV2 and TRBJ1-1): EPEVTQTPSHQVTQMGQEVILRCVPISNHLYFYWYRQILGQKVEFLVSFYNNEISEKSEIFDDQFSVERPDGSNFTLKIRSTKLEDSAMYFCASSGENTEAFFGQGTRLTVV.

This clone is a singleton in its sample. V and J are TRBV19 and TRBJ2-1; 7 nucleotides agree with TRBD1. This CDR3 spans 14 amino acids. Germline CDR1 is LNHDA and CDR2 is SQIVND (reference sequence). With V trimmed by 7 bases and J by 3 bases, 6 bases remained unmatched. CDR3 bases: TGTGCCAGTACCGGGGACAGAAGCTACAATGAGCAGTTCTTC. This sequence encodes CASTGDRSYNEQFF. Full variable domain (rest looked up from reference TRBV19 and TRBJ2-1): DGGITQSPKYLFRKEGQNVTLSCEQNLNHDAMYWYRQDPGQGLRLIYYSQIVNDFQKGDIAEGYSVSREKKESFPLTVTSAQKNPTAFYLCASTGDRSYNEQFFGPGTRLTVL.

The J gene is TRBJ2-3, the V gene TRBV7-9; possibly TRBD1 or TRBD2 for D (5 bases each). The V gene lost 8 bases and the J gene lost 5 bases, with 11 bases spanning the gap. Per the germline V gene, CDR1 is SEHNR and CDR2 is FQNEAQ (reference sequence). There are 12 residues in the CDR3. CDR3 nucleotides: TGTGCCAGCCGAGGGACGGGAGATACGCAGTATTTT. Translation: CASRGTGDTQYF.

The chain employs TRBV3-1 (or the pseudogene TRBV3-2) and TRBJ1-4, with D unclear. The germline V gene has CDR1 LGHDT and CDR2 YNNKEL (reference sequence). CDR3 length: 11 amino acids. Trimming cost V 4 bases and J 10 bases, with 7 bases left between them. DNA for the CDR3: TGTGCCAGCAGCCCCCGAGGAAAACTGTTTTTT. Protein sequence: CASSPRGKLFF.

The chain links TRBV5-4 to TRBJ2-7; tentative D call: TRBD1 (6 bases). V was clipped by 4 bases and J by 2 bases, with 19 bases between them. There are 16 residues in the CDR3. Germline loops: CDR1 SGHNT, CDR2 YYREEE (reference sequence). CDR3 coding DNA: TGTGCCAGCAGCGGTTCTACAGGGAGAGCGCCCTACGAGCAGTACTTC. Protein product: CASSGSTGRAPYEQYF.

About this clone itself: Additional DNA sequences in this sample encode the identical CDR3. The V gene is TRBV3-1 (or the pseudogene TRBV3-2), the J gene TRBJ1-2; D may be TRBD1 (5 bases). Germline assignment: CDR1 LGHDT and CDR2 YNNKEL (reference sequence). The CDR3 consists of 13 residues. V lost 1 base to trimming and J lost 2 bases, with 5 bases between them. The CDR3: CASSQGGNYGYTF. The CDR3 DNA sequence: TGTGCCAGCAGCCAAGGGGGGAACTATGGCTACACCTTC.

This rearrangement joins TRBV11-2 to TRBJ1-1, with D unclear. CDR1 SGHAT and CDR2 FQNNGV come from the germline V gene. V was cut by 7 bases and J by 3 bases, with 6 bases left in between. The CDR3 covers 11 residues. The CDR3 DNA reads TGTGCCAGCACAAGAGACACTGAAGCTTTCTTT. It yields the protein CASTRDTEAFF.

This clone showed up just once. This chain connects TRBV10-3 to TRBJ1-1; D possibly corresponds to TRBD1 (6 bases). CDR1 is ENHRY and CDR2 is SYGVKD in the germline V gene. The CDR3 covers 14 residues. V lost 6 bases to trimming and J lost 1 base, with 12 bases between them. The CDR3 DNA is TGTGCCATCAGGCAGGGGACGGGGAACACTGAAGCTTTCTTT. Protein: CAIRQGTGNTEAFF.

V usage is TRBV6-2 or TRBV6-3 and J usage is TRBJ2-1; 10 bases fit TRBD2. There are 17 residues in the CDR3. CDR1 and CDR2 (germline): MNHEY, SVGEGT. V was pared by 6 bases and J by 1 base, with 9 bases of the junction left unmatched. The CDR3 region is CASSPHLAGVSYNEQFF. The CDR3 nucleotides read TGTGCCAGCAGCCCCCACCTAGCGGGGGTATCCTACAATGAGCAGTTCTTC.

The chain carries TRBV28 and TRBJ1-2; D may be TRBD1 (6 bases). V lost 6 bases to trimming and J lost 4 bases, with 18 bases between them. The CDR3 covers 15 residues. From germline, CDR1 is MDHEN and CDR2 SYDVKM. The CDR3 loop is CASSHGQFASYGYTF. CDR3 in DNA: TGTGCCAGCAGCCACGGACAGTTCGCAAGCTATGGCTACACCTTC.